This T cell receptor beta chain is from a study of blood T cell repertoires in COVID-19. Across the study: There were acute and convalescent COVID-19 samples, and they came from the United States, Italy and Spain.

This clone was seen only a few times. In the authors' workflow: Counts of nucleated cells, estimated from reference gene primer amplification, were obtained. The table came from immunoSEQ multiplex PCR; TCRdb's copy has only in-frame clones and leaves some out. V and J calls and clone size follow that table, whereas D and trimming were derived from the DNA. The table has approximately 19,000 clones, 70% to 90% seen once; the top ten hold about 15%. This CDR3 region has 13 residues. The ends were cut back, 2 bases at V and 8 bases at J, with 10 bases in the middle. Germline V lookup: CDR1 MNHEY, CDR2 SVGAGI.

The sequence came from a human donor with active COVID-19. The donor label of this sample is uncertain. The chain is built from TRBV6-5 and TRBJ2-4; no definite D call. Sequencing input: peripheral blood. The DNA for the CDR3 is TGTGCCAGCAGTTACCATTCAGGCGACATTCAGTACTTC. Its protein is CASSYHSGDIQYF.